This TCR beta chain was captured in a study of radiation and T cells in renal cell carcinoma. Broader study findings: In blood, top tumor clones expanded by 2 weeks, shrinking by 4.

As to time point: baseline pretreatment blood. Indicated treatment: 15 Gy SBRT to primary tumor, nephrectomy 4 weeks later. After removal of 3 bases from V and 1 base from J, the junction contained 3 bases not matched to a gene. The CDR3 spans 15 residues. The V gene's germline CDR1 is SGHAT and CDR2 FQDESV (reference sequence). Using immunoSEQ multiplex PCR, the repertoire was profiled, and TCRdb retains in-frame clones only, with some absent. The sample records 40,000 to 60,000 clones, roughly 83% being singletons. Worth noting for this clone: Its antigen is currently unknown.

The chain links TRBV11-1 to TRBJ2-7; 10 bases agree with TRBD2. The sequence was collected from a woman between 65 and 79 years old with renal cell carcinoma. This specimen was blood, taken from a patient whose treatment included radiotherapy and nephrectomy. CDR3 coding DNA: TGTGCCAGCAGCTTTAGCGGGGGGCTTTCCTACGAGCAGTACTTC. This encodes CASSFSGGLSYEQYF.